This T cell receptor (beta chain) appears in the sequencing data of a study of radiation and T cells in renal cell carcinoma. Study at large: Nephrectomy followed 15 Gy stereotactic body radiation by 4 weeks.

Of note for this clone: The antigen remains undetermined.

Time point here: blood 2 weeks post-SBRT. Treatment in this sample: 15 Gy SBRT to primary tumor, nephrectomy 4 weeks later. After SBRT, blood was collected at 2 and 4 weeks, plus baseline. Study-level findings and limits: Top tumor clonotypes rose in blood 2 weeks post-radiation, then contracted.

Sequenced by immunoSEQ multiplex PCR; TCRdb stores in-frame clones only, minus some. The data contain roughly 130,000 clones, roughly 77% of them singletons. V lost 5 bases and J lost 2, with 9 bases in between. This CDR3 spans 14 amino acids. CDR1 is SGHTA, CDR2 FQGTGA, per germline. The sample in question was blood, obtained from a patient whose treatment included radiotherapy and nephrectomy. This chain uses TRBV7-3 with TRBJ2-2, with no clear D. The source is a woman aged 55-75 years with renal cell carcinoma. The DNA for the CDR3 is TGTGCCAGCAGCCCCGTTACTAACACCGGGGAGCTGTTTTTT. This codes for CASSPVTNTGELFF. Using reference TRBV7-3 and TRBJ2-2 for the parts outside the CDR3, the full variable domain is GAGVSQTPSNKVTEKGKYVELRCDPISGHTALYWYRQSLGQGPEFLIYFQGTGAADDSGLPNDRFFAVRPEGSVSTLKIQRTERGDSAVYLCASSPVTNTGELFFGEGSRLTVL.